This T cell receptor (beta chain) was captured by sequencing in a study of T cell clones after liver transplantation (dated by TCRdb to the late 2010s). For the study in its entirety: The samples were obtained from ITN030ST, a randomized trial that attempted immunosuppression withdrawal within 2 years after liver transplantation. Donor-reactive T cell clones were identified by TCRbeta sequencing after a pre-transplant mixed lymphocyte reaction and then tracked in post-transplant blood. As an antigen-independent comparator for donor-reactive sequences, third party-reactive TCRbeta sequences were also identified from pre-transplant MLRs. Three of the eight recipients were HCV-positive; the others were transplanted for non-autoimmune, non-viral indications. The subjects received no induction therapy and were kept on standard immunosuppression until randomization at 12-24 months post-transplant. Tolerance was defined as complete immunosuppression withdrawal for at least one year with no rise in liver enzymes beyond twice the upper limit of normal. Blood samples were taken pre-transplant, pre-randomization before withdrawal, and post-randomization after full withdrawal or failed withdrawal. Of the 8 liver transplant recipients making up the studied cohort, 3 were classified as tolerant and 5 as non-tolerant.

This clone was counted a single time. Its antigen is currently not known. No much larger clone exists at a distance of one base, and base qualities are not known. CDR3 length: 14 amino acids, cysteine to phenylalanine. Just the 42-base CDR3 DNA is kept, in frame starting at base 1. Trimming costs V 2 bases and J 7 bases, and their ends lie 12 bases apart. The germline V gene specifies ENHRY as CDR1 and SYGVKD as CDR2. High-throughput TCRbeta CDR3 sequencing of frozen genomic DNA was performed by immunoSEQ, including PCR amplification, mapping, bias correction and internal controls. The paper's data handling went like this. Only productive rearrangements were retained, with each unique TCRbeta sequence defined by its CDR3 nucleotide sequence together with its V and J gene. A sequence counted as donor-reactive only if the sequence showed at least 5-fold expansion in CFSE-low cells compared with unstimulated pre-transplant cells and had a frequency of at least 0.01%. To ensure at least 90% detection power, minimum frequency thresholds were set for each subject based on that subject's lowest-template unstimulated sample. Jensen-Shannon divergence between the top 1000 TCRbeta sequences post-transplant and pre-transplant was used to measure repertoire turnover. Changes in detection of donor-reactive sequences were tested with two-sided Fisher's exact tests. TCRdb holds this immuneACCESS table with in-frame rearrangements only. Some clones are missing; in checked studies, unresolved V genes explain under half, and the rest has no known cause. Clonal size and the V and J genes are those of that table, whereas D and trimming came from the DNA. The sample yields 68,000 or so clones; more than 85% were counted once. The ten largest clones capture approximately 0.96% of the sample.

Unstimulated PBMCs, after thawing, were stained for CD3, CD4 and CD8 and then FACS-sorted into CD3+CD4+ and CD3+CD8+ populations. All 8 studied subjects were randomized to withdrawal of immunosuppression. The Qiagen DNeasy Blood and Tissue Kit was used for isolation of genomic DNA. What the work shows at the level of the full study, not this receptor alone: When repertoire turnover was taken into account, detection of donor-reactive sequences was significantly reduced in 7 of 8 subjects for CD4 and in 8 of 8 subjects for CD8. Low numbers of available donor cells limited the measurable donor-reactive repertoire in two subjects. In most of the 8 subjects, regardless of tolerance or HCV status, circulating donor-reactive CD4 TCRbeta sequences dropped significantly post-transplant. The conclusions were considered preliminary, being limited by small, heterogeneous patient numbers and non-standardized post-transplant time points. A greater decline was seen for donor-reactive sequences than for third party-reactive sequences, suggesting partial antigen-specific deletion unrelated to withdrawal success. Because allograft tissue specimens were not available, migration of donor-reactive T cells into the graft, rather than deletion, may have occurred.

The receptor was derived from a human patient who received a liver transplant. Some T cells may originate with the graft donor following a transplant. The sequence is built from TRBV10-3 and TRBJ1-5; perhaps TRBD1 is the D gene, with 5 bases matching. The sample here was CD4+ T cells from blood, taken roughly 26 months after liver transplant. The CDR3 region has the sequence CAISEAGKGQPQHF. The nucleotide sequence reads TGTGCCATCAGTGAGGCAGGGAAGGGCCAGCCCCAGCATTTT.